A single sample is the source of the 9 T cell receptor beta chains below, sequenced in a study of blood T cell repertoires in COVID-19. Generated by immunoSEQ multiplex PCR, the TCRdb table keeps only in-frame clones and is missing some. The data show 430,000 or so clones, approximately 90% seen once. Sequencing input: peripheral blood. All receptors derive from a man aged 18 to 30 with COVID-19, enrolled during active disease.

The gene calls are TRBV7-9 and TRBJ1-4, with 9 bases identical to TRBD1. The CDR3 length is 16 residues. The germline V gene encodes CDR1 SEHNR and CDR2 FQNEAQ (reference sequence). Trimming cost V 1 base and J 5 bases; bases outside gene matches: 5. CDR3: CASSLVYGTGNEKLFF. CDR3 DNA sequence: TGTGCCAGCAGCTTAGTCTACGGGACAGGGAATGAAAAACTGTTTTTT. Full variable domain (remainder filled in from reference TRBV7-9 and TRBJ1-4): DTGVSQNPRHKITKRGQNVTFRCDPISEHNRLYWYRQTLGQGPEFLTYFQNEAQLEKSRLLSDRFSAERPKGSFSTLEIQRTEQGDSAMYLCASSLVYGTGNEKLFFGSGTQLSVL.

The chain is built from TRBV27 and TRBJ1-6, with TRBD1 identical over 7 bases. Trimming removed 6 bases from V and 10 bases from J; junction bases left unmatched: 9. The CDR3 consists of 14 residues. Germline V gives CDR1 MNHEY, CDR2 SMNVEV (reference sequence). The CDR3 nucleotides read TGTGCCAGCAGGATGCAGGGGGATCGCTCACCCCTCCACTTT. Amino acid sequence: CASRMQGDRSPLHF.

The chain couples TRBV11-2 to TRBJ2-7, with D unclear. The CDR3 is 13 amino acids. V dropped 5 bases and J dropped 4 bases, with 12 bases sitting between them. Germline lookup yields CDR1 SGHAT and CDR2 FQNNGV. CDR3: CASSLPPGYEQYF. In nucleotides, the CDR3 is TGTGCCAGCAGCCTCCCACCCGGTTACGAGCAGTACTTC.

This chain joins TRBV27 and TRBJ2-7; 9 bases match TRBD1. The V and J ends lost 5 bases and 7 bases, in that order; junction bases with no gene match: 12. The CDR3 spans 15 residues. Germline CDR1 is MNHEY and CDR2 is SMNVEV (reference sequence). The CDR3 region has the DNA TGTGCCAGCAGTGTAACAGGGGGCAGAAGTCGGGAGCAGTACTTC. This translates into CASSVTGGRSREQYF.

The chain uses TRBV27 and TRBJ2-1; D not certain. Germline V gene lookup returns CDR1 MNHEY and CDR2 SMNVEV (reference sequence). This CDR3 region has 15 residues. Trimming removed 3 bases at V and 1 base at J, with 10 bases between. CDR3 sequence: CASSLVRVSYNEQFF. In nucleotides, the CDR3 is TGTGCCAGCAGTTTGGTTCGGGTTTCCTACAATGAGCAGTTCTTC.

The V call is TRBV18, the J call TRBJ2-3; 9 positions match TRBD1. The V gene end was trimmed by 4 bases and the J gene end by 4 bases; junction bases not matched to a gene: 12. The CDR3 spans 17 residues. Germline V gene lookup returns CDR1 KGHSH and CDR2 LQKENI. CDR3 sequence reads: CASSLVRPGQGSDTQYF. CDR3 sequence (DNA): TGTGCCAGCTCACTAGTTAGACCGGGACAGGGATCAGATACGCAGTATTTT.

Written as DNA, the CDR3 is TGTGCCAGCAGCCGTAGTACAGGGCGAAGCTCCTACGAGCAGTACTTC. It translates to CASSRSTGRSSYEQYF. V gene TRBV9 combines with J gene TRBJ2-7, with a weak D call TRBD1 (6 bases). Germline V lookup: CDR1 SGDLS, CDR2 YYNGEE. Trimming removed 4 bases at V and 0 bases at J, with 17 bases between. The CDR3 covers 16 residues.

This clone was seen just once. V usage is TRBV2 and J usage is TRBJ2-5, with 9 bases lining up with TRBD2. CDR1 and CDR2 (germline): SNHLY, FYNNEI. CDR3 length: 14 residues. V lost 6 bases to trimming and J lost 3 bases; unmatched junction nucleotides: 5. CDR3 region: CASSHIAGEETQYF. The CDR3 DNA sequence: TGTGCCAGCAGCCATATAGCGGGGGAAGAGACCCAGTACTTC.

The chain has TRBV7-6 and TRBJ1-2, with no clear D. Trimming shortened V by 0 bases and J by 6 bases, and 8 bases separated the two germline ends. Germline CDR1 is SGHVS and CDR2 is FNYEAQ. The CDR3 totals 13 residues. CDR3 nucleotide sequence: TGTGCCAGCAGCTTAGCGTCGGGGAATGGCTACACCTTC. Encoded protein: CASSLASGNGYTF.